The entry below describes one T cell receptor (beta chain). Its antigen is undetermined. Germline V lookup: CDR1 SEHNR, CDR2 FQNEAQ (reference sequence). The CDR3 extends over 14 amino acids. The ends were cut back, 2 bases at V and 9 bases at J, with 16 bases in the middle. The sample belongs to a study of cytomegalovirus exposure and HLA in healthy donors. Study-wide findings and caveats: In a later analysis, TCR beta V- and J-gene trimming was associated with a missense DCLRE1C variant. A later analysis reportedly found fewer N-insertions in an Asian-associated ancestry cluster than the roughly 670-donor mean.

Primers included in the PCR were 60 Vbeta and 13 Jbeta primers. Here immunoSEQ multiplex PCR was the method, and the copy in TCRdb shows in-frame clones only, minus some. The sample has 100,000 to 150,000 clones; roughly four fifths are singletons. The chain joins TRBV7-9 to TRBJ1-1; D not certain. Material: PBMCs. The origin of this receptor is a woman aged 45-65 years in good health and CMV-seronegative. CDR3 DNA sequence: TGTGCCAGCAGCTTATCCTTAGGGAGCCAACAAGCTTTCTTT. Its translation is CASSLSLGSQQAFF.